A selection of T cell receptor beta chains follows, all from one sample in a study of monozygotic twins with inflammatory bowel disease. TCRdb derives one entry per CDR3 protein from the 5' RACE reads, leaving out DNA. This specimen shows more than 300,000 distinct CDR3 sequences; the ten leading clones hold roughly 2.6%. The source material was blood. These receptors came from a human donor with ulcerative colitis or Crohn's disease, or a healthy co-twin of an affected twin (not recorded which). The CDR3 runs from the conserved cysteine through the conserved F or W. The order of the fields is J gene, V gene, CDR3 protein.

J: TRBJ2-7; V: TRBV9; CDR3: CASSVDGGATYEQYF
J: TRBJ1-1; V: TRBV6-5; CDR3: CASSYPFGNTEAFF
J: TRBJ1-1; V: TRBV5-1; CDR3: CASSGRQGMNTEAFF
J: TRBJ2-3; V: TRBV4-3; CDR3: CASSQDGNTDTQYF
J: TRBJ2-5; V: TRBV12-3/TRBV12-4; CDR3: CASSLNLAQETQYF
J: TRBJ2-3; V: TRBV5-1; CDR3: CASSLYDSTDTQYF
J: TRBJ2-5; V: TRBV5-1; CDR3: CASTSLAGGNQETQYF
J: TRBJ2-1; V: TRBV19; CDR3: CASSIDRLAVTDEQFF
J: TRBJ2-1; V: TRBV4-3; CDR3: CASSRSGLGGYNEQFF
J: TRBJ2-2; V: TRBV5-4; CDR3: CASTQNTGELFF
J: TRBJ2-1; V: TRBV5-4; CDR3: CASSLASLAGGYNEQFF
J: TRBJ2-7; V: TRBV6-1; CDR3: CASTYVASGGYEQYF
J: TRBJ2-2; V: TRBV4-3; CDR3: CASSHLGTFPGELFF
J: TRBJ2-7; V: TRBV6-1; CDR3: CATRQGLYEQYF
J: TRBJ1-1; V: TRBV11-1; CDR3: CASSLGAEAEAFF
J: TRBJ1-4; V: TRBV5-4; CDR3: CASSSEPGRRGDEKLFF
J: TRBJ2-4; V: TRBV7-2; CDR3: CASSPTSGAGIQYF
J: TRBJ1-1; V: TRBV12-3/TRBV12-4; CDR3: CASRFIQGSAEAFF